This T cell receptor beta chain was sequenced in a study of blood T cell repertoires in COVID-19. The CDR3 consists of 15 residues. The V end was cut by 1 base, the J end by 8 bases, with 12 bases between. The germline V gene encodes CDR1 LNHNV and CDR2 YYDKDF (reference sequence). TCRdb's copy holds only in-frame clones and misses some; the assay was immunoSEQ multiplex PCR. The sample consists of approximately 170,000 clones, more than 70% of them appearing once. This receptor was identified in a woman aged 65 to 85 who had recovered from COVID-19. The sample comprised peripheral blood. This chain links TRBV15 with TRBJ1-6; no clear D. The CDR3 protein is CATSRVRDGDSPLHF. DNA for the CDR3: TGTGCCACCAGCAGAGTGCGGGATGGAGATTCACCCCTCCACTTT.